The entry below describes one T cell receptor beta chain. Its antigen is undetermined. Template switching by 5'RACE with UMIs generated the TCR beta cDNA. No DNA is given; TCRdb re-called the 5' RACE reads and lists each CDR3 protein once. This sample contains 250,000 to 300,000 distinct CDR3 sequences. The data were taken from a study of T cells expressing NK-cell markers. Across the whole study: Sequencing covered eight donors, seven HCMV-seropositive and one seronegative.

Whole-study results and caveats: Roughly 1.0-8% of CD8+ T cells in several donors belonged to dominant NKG2C+ clonotypes. Similarly, these clonotypes led the CD3+CD56-NKG2C+ fraction as well in several donors.

Germline V gene sequence: CDR1 MNHNS, CDR2 SASEGT. This CDR3 spans 14 amino acids. The sequenced material came from blood T cells: a sorted CD56 or NKG2C T cell subset, CD4+ or CD8+ T cells, or bulk PBMC T cells (not recorded which). The V and J genes are TRBV6-1 and TRBJ2-2; there is no DNA to check the TCRdb D call of TRBD1. The TCR sequence derives from a man aged 18-30 years in good health. The CDR3 sequence is CASKLTGGTGELFF.